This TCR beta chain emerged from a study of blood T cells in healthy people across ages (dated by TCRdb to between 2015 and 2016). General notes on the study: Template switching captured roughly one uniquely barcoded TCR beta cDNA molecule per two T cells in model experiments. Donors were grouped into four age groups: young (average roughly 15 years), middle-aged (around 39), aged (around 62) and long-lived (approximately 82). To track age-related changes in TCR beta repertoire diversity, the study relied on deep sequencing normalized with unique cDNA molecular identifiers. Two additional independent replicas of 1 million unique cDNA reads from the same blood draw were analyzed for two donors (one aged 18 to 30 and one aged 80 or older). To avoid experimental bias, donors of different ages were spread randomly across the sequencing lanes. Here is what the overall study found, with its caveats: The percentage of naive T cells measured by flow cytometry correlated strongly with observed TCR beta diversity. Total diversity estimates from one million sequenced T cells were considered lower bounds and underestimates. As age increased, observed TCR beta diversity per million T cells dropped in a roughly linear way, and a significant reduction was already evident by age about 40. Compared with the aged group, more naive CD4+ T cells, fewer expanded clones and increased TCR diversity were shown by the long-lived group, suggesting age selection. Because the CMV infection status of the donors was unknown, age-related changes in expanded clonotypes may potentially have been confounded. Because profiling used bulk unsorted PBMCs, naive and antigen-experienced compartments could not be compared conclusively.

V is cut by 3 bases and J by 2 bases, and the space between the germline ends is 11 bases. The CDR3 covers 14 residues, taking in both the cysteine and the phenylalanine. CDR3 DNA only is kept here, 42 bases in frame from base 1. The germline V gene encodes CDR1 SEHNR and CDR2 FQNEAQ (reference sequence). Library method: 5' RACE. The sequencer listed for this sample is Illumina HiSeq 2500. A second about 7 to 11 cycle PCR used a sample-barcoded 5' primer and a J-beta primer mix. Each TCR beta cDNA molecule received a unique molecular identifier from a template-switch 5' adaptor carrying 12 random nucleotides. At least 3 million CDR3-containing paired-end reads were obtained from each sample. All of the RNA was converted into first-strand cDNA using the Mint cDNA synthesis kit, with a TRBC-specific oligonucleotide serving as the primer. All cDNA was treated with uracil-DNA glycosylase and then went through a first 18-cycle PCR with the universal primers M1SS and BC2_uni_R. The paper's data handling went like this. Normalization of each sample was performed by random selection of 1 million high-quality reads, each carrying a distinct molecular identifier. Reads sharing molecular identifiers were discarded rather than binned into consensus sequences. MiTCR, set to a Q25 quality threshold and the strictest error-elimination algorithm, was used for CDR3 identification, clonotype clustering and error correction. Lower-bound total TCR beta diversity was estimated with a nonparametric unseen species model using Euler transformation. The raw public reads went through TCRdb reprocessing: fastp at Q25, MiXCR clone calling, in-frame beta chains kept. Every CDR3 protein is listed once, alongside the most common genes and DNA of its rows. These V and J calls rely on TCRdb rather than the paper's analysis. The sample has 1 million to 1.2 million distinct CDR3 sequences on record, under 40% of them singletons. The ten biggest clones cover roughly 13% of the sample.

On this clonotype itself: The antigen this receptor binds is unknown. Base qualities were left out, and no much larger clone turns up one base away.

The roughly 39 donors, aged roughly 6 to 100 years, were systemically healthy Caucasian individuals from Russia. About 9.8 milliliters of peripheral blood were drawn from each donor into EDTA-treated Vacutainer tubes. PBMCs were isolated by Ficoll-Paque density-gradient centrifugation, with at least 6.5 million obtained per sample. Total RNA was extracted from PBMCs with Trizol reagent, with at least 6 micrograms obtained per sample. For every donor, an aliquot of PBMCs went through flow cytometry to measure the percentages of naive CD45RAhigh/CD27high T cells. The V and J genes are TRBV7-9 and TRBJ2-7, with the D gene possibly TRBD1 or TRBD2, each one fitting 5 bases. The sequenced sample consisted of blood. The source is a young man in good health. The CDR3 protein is CASSFRDRAYEQYF. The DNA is TGTGCCAGCAGCTTCAGGGACCGCGCCTACGAGCAGTACTTC.